The present TCR beta chain was sequenced within a study of shared clonotypes between healthy human individuals. General study results and limits: Researchers sampled blood only, noting tissue repertoires likely differ.

Generated by immunoSEQ multiplex PCR, the TCRdb table keeps only in-frame clones and is missing some. Here the sample spans roughly 2.2 million clones, 85% to 95% being singletons. The CDR3 has 14 amino acids. Germline CDR1 MGHRA, CDR2 YSYEKL. Trimming removed 4 bases at V and 2 bases at J, with 12 bases between. Points on this clone: Its cognate antigen is unknown.

The receptor comes from a man aged 18 to 30 in good health. Some clones in this sample may be carry-over from other donors' samples. This chain links TRBV4-1 with TRBJ2-7; no definite D call. The source material was naive CD4+ T cells from PBMCs. Subset: CD45RA+ positively selected. Here the CDR3 reads CASSPDPSPYEQYF. In DNA, the CDR3 is TGCGCCAGCAGCCCAGATCCTTCCCCCTACGAGCAGTACTTC.